A selection of T cell receptor beta chains follows, all from one sample in a study of cytomegalovirus exposure and HLA in healthy donors. Data came from immunoSEQ multiplex PCR; TCRdb stores just in-frame clones and leaves some out. The sample has 250,000 or so clones, about nine tenths seen once; the top ten hold 1.7%. Source material: PBMCs. These receptors all come from a girl aged 2-15 years in good health and CMV-seronegative. Both conserved end residues are part of each CDR3. A D gene is named only where the DNA matches it firmly. Clone size is stated in some rows and not others, as once, few, many or a class when expanded.

clone_size	d_call	v_call	j_call	cdr3_aa	cdr3_nt
.	.	TRBV15	TRBJ1-2	CATSRDLPGEPGYTF	TGTGCCACCAGCAGAGATCTACCAGGGGAACCCGGCTACACCTTC
.	.	TRBV11-3	TRBJ2-1	CASSHYPHEQFF	TGTGCCAGCAGCCACTACCCCCATGAGCAGTTCTTC
.	.	TRBV27	TRBJ1-4	CASSSRTVLSNEKLFF	TGTGCCAGCAGTTCACGGACAGTCCTGTCTAATGAAAAACTGTTTTTT
.	.	TRBV10-3	TRBJ2-1	CAISESISPGENEQFF	TGTGCCATCAGTGAGTCGATCAGCCCGGGAGAGAATGAGCAGTTCTTC
.	.	TRBV5-1	TRBJ1-1	CASSLGPTVNTEAFF	TGCGCCAGCAGCCTTGGGCCGACAGTTAACACTGAAGCTTTCTTT
.	.	TRBV5-4	TRBJ2-3	CASSRTSTDTQYF	TGTGCCAGCAGCCGGACTAGCACAGATACGCAGTATTTT
.	.	TRBV21-1	TRBJ2-5	CASSLSKGGRETQYF	TGTGCCAGCAGCCTAAGTAAGGGGGGGCGAGAGACCCAGTACTTC
.	TRBD2	TRBV4-1	TRBJ2-2	CASSQAILAGGPGELFF	TGCGCCAGCAGCCAAGCCATCCTAGCGGGGGGCCCCGGGGAGCTGTTTTTT
.	TRBD1	TRBV7-2	TRBJ1-5	CASSAADRDNQPQHF	TGTGCCAGCAGCGCCGCGGACAGGGACAATCAGCCCCAGCATTTT
.	TRBD2	TRBV15	TRBJ2-5	CATYSAGGPRETQYF	TGTGCCACCTATTCTGCGGGGGGGCCGCGAGAGACCCAGTACTTC
.	.	TRBV19	TRBJ2-6	CASRQLVSGANVLTF	TGTGCCAGTAGGCAACTCGTCTCTGGGGCCAACGTCCTGACTTTC
.	TRBD1	TRBV5-6	TRBJ1-4	CASSLDGQGGEKLFF	TGTGCCAGCAGCTTGGATGGACAGGGTGGGGAAAAACTGTTTTTT
.	TRBD1	TRBV27	TRBJ2-3	CASSSLDRNTDTQYF	TGTGCCAGCAGTTCGTTGGACAGGAACACAGATACGCAGTATTTT
.	.	TRBV6-1	TRBJ2-3	CASGASTDTQYF	TGTGCCAGCGGGGCTAGCACAGATACGCAGTATTTT
.	.	TRBV5-1	TRBJ1-6	CASSSGLRDNSPLHF	TGCGCCAGCAGCTCGGGACTTCGGGATAATTCACCCCTCCACTTT
.	.	TRBV7-9	TRBJ1-1	CASSLVNLEAFF	TGTGCCAGCAGCTTAGTTAATCTTGAAGCTTTCTTT
.	TRBD2	TRBV5-5	TRBJ2-5	CASSSLGLAEGETQYF	TGTGCCAGCAGCTCCCTAGGACTAGCGGAGGGGGAGACCCAGTACTTC
.	.	TRBV9	TRBJ1-1	CASSVLGQNTEAFF	TGTGCCAGCAGCGTCCTGGGACAGAACACTGAAGCTTTCTTT
once	.	TRBV7-2	TRBJ1-5	CASSLGGSDQPQHF	TGTGCCAGCAGCTTAGGAGGCTCAGATCAGCCCCAGCATTTT
.	TRBD2	TRBV9	TRBJ2-3	CASSEGLAGATDTQYF	TGTGCCAGCAGCGAGGGACTAGCGGGGGCCACAGATACGCAGTATTTT
few	TRBD1	TRBV5-6	TRBJ2-5	CASSSTGTGIVETQYF	TGTGCCAGCAGCTCCACCGGGACAGGGATAGTAGAGACCCAGTACTTC
.	.	TRBV5-4	TRBJ2-3	CASSSGHSTDTQYF	TGTGCCAGCAGCTCGGGTCACAGCACAGATACGCAGTATTTT
.	.	TRBV10-2	TRBJ2-5	CASSEAAYQETQYF	TGCGCCAGCAGTGAGGCGGCTTATCAAGAGACCCAGTACTTC
.	.	TRBV5-6	TRBJ2-7	CASSPEGLPGEQYF	TGTGCCAGCAGTCCCGAGGGCCTCCCGGGGGAGCAGTACTTC
.	.	TRBV6-1	TRBJ2-1	CASRLVVEQFF	TGTGCCAGCCGACTAGTAGTTGAGCAGTTCTTC
.	TRBD2	TRBV5-1	TRBJ2-2	CASSLEWGAGADTGELFF	TGCGCCAGCAGCCTGGAATGGGGAGCGGGAGCCGACACCGGGGAGCTGTTTTTT
.	.	TRBV20-1	TRBJ2-1	CSAPSFSEQFF	TGCAGTGCCCCAAGCTTCTCTGAGCAGTTCTTC
.	TRBD1	TRBV5-1	TRBJ1-2	CASSLGQGLYGYTF	TGCGCCAGCAGCTTAGGACAGGGCCTCTATGGCTACACCTTC
.	.	TRBV27	TRBJ1-6	CASSDVTVPNSPLHF	TGTGCCAGCAGCGACGTGACAGTTCCTAATTCACCCCTCCACTTT
once	.	TRBV5-4	TRBJ2-3	CASSLLRGITDTQYF	TGTGCCAGCAGCTTGCTGCGGGGTATCACAGATACGCAGTATTTT
.	TRBD2	TRBV11-2	TRBJ2-1	CASSLGGLINEQFF	TGTGCCAGCAGCTTAGGGGGACTAATTAATGAGCAGTTCTTC
.	TRBD1	TRBV10-1	TRBJ1-1	CASSDQGQGVAEAFF	TGCGCCAGCAGTGACCAGGGACAGGGGGTCGCTGAAGCTTTCTTT
once	.	TRBV5-6	TRBJ1-2	CASSRRGWVEPHTF	TGTGCCAGCAGCCGACGGGGATGGGTGGAGCCTCACACCTTC
.	.	TRBV30	TRBJ1-4	CAWSGQGGEKLFF	TGTGCCTGGAGTGGGCAGGGAGGTGAAAAACTGTTTTTT
.	TRBD1	TRBV19	TRBJ1-2	CASRDRGGYTF	TGTGCCAGTAGGGACAGGGGTGGCTACACCTTC
few	TRBD1	TRBV10-2	TRBJ1-1	CASRDTGVGNTEAFF	TGCGCCAGCAGAGATACAGGGGTGGGGAACACTGAAGCTTTCTTT
.	TRBD1	TRBV5-1	TRBJ1-1	CASSLAGTENTEAFF	TGCGCCAGCAGCTTGGCCGGGACAGAAAACACTGAAGCTTTCTTT
.	.	TRBV4-1	TRBJ1-1	CASSQGGAANTEAFF	TGCGCCAGCAGCCAAGGTGGGGCGGCGAACACTGAAGCTTTCTTT
.	.	TRBV12-5	TRBJ1-2	CASGLVRQKTYGYTF	TGTGCTAGTGGTTTGGTCAGACAGAAAACCTATGGCTACACCTTC
.	.	TRBV5-6	TRBJ1-2	CASSTRAFYGYTF	TGTGCCAGCAGCACCAGGGCCTTCTATGGCTACACCTTC
.	.	TRBV2	TRBJ2-7	CATNLNYEQYF	TGTGCCACTAACCTGAACTACGAGCAGTACTTC
once	.	TRBV9	TRBJ1-6	CASSYREGNPPLHF	TGTGCCAGCAGCTACAGGGAAGGCAATCCACCCCTCCACTTT